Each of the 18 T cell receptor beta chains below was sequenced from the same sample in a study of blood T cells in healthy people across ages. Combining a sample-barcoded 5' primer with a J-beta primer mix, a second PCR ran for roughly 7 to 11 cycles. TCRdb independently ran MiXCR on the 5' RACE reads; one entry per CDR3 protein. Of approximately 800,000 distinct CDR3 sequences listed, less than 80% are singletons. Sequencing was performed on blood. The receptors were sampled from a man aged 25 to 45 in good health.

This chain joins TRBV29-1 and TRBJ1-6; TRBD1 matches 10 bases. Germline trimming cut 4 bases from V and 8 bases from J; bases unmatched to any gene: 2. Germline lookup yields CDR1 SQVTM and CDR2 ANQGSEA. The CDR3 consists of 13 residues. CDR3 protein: CSVATGGDSPLHF. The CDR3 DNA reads TGCAGCGTTGCGACAGGGGGCGATTCACCCCTCCACTTT.

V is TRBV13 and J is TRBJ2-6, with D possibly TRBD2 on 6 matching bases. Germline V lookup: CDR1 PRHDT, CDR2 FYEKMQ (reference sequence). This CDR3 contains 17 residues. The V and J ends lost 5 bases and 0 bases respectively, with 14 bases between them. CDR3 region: CASSPSAGSSGANVLTF. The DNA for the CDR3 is TGTGCCAGCAGCCCAAGTGCGGGGAGCTCTGGGGCCAACGTCCTGACTTTC.

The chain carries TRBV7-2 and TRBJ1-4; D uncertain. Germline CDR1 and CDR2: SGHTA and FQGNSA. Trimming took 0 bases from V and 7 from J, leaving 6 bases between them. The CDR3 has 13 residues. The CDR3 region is CASSLAIGEKLFF. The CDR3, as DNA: TGTGCCAGCAGCTTAGCAATTGGTGAAAAACTGTTTTTT.

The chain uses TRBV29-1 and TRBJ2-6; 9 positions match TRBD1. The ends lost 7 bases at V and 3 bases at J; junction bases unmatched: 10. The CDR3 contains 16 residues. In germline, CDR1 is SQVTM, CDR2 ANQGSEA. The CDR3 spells CSAVGQGWGGANVLTF. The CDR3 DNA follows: TGCAGCGCCGTGGGACAGGGATGGGGTGGGGCCAACGTCCTGACTTTC. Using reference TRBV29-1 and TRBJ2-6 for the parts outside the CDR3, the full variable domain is SAVISQKPSRDICQRGTSLTIQCQVDSQVTMMFWYRQQPGQSLTLIATANQGSEATYESGFVIDKFPISRPNLTFSTLTVSNMSPEDSSIYLCSAVGQGWGGANVLTFGAGSRLTVL.

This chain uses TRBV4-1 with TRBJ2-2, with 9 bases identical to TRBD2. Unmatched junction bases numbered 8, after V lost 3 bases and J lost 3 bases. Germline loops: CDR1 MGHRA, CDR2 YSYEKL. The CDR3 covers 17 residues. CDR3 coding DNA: TGCGCCAGCAGCCACCCGGCTAGCGGGGTCGACACCGGGGAGCTGTTTTTT. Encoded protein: CASSHPASGVDTGELFF.

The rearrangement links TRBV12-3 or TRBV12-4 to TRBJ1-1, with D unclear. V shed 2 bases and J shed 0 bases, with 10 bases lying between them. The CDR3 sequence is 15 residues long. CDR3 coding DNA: TGTGCCAGCAGTTTAAAGGCATTGCTGAACACTGAAGCTTTCTTT. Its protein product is CASSLKALLNTEAFF.

CDR3 coding DNA: TGCAGCGTTGGAAGGGGGCGAGGTTCCTACGAGCAGTACTTC. Its protein product is CSVGRGRGSYEQYF. The rearrangement joins TRBV29-1 to TRBJ2-7; 7 nucleotides agree with TRBD1. CDR3 size: 14 residues. Trimming at V came to 4 bases and at J to 1 base, leaving 7 bases not matched to a gene. Looked up from germline, CDR1 is SQVTM and CDR2 is ANQGSEA.

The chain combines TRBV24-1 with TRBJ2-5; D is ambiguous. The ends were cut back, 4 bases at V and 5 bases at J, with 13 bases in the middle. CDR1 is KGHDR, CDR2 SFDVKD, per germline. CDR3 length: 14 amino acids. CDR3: CATSDETPRETQYF. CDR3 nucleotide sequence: TGTGCCACCAGTGACGAAACACCACGGGAGACCCAGTACTTC.

For the CDR3, the DNA is TGTGCCAGCAGCCAACGAGATACTATTCGGGACTACGAGCAGTACTTC. Protein: CASSQRDTIRDYEQYF. This sequence joins TRBV14 and TRBJ2-7, with a possible D match to TRBD2 (5 bases). The CDR3 is 16 amino acids. The V end was cut by 2 bases, the J end by 3 bases, with 17 bases between. CDR1 and CDR2 (germline): SGHDN, FVKESK.

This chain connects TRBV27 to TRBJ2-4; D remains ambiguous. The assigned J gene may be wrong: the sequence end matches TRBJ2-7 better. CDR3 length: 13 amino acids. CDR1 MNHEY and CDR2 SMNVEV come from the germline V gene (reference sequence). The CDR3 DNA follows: TGTGCCAGCAGTCCTCGTCCCGGATACGAGCAGTACTTC. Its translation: CASSPRPGYEQYF.

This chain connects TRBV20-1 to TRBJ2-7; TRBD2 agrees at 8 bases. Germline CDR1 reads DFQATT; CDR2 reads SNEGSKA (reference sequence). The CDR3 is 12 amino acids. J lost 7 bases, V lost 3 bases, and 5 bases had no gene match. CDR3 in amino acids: CSASGGAEEQYF. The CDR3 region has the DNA TGCAGTGCTAGCGGGGGGGCGGAAGAGCAGTACTTC.

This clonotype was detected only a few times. CDR3 coding DNA: TGCAGTGCTGGACGGGGGGTCTCCTACGAGCAGTACTTC. Protein: CSAGRGVSYEQYF. The chain is built from TRBV20-1 and TRBJ2-7, with 7 bases lining up with TRBD2. Germline V lookup: CDR1 DFQATT, CDR2 SNEGSKA (reference sequence). The CDR3 consists of 13 residues. With 5 bases clipped from V and 0 bases from J, the junction kept 4 bases outside the gene matches.

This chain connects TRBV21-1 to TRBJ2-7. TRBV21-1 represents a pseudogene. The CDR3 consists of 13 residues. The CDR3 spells CASSIGTSYEQYF. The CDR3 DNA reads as TGTGCCAGCAGCATCGGGACCTCCTACGAGCAGTACTTC.

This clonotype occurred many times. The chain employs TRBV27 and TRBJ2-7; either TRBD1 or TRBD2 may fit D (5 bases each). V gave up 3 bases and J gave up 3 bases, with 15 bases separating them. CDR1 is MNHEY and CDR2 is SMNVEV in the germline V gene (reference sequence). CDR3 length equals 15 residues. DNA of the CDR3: TGTGCCAGCAGTTTTAACCGGGACGGACACTACGAGCAGTACTTC. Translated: CASSFNRDGHYEQYF.

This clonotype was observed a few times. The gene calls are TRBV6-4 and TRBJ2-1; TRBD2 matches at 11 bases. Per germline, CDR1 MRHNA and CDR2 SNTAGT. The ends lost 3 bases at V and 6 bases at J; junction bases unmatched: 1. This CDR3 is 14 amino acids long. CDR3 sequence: CASSELAGGNEQFF. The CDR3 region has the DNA TGTGCCAGCAGTGAGCTAGCGGGGGGCAATGAGCAGTTCTTC.

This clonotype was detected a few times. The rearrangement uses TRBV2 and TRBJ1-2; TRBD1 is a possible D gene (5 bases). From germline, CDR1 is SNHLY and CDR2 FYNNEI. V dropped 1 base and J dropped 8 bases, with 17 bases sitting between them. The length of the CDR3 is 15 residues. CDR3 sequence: CASSEEPGRPGGYTF. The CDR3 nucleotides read TGTGCCAGCAGTGAAGAGCCGGGACGGCCCGGGGGCTACACCTTC.

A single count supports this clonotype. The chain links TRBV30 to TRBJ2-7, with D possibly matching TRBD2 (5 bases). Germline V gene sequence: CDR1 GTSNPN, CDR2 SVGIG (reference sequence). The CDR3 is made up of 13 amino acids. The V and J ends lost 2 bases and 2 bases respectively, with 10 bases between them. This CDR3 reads CAWSFGVTYEQYF. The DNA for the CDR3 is TGTGCCTGGAGTTTCGGGGTTACCTACGAGCAGTACTTC.

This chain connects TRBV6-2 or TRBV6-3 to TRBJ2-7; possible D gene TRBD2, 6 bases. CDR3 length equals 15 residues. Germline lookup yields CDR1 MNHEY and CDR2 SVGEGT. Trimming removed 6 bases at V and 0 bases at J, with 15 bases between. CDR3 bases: TGTGCCAGCAGCAACGGGGACTGGAGCTCCTACGAGCAGTACTTC. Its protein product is CASSNGDWSSYEQYF.